This TCR beta chain was found in a study of shared clonotypes between healthy human individuals. The CDR3 contains 14 residues. The germline V gene has CDR1 SGHAT and CDR2 FQNNGV. Trimming left V 5 bases short and J 3 bases short, with 14 bases between. Profiled with immunoSEQ multiplex PCR; TCRdb holds only in-frame clones, not every one. The table lists more than 2 million clones, approximately 94% of them singletons, with about 1.1% in the top ten. CD45RO negativity and positive selection for CCR7 defined naive CD8 cells, a population that excluded terminally differentiated effector memory CD45RA+ cells. Healthy HIV-negative adults without recent acute infections or vaccinations served as donors.

This chain joins TRBV11-2 and TRBJ2-7; D gene uncertain. Source material: naive CD8+ T cells sorted from blood. The receptor comes from a young man in good health. CDR3 loop: CASSPPSYFYEQYF. In DNA form, the CDR3 reads TGTGCCAGCAGCCCCCCCAGCTACTTCTACGAGCAGTACTTC.